Below are 4 T cell receptor beta chains sequenced from a single sample in a study of T cells after posttransplantation cyclophosphamide. Treatment was busulfan-fludarabine conditioning, a marrow graft, and cyclophosphamide on days +3 and +4. Profiled with immunoSEQ multiplex PCR; TCRdb holds only in-frame clones, not every one. The sample includes some 17,000 clones, roughly 92% seen only once; the top ten take 0.45% to 0.65%. The sequences come from CD4+ T cells sorted from blood, collected after allogeneic stem cell transplant with posttransplant cyclophosphamide. The source is a male patient between 60 and 69 years old who received an allogeneic stem cell transplant from a related donor and was CMV-positive. Some T cells may have come from the graft donor.

The CDR3 loop reads CASSKQSSNQPQHF. In DNA, the CDR3 is TGTGCCAGCAGTAAACAGAGTAGCAATCAGCCCCAGCATTTT. The V call is TRBV6-5, the J call TRBJ1-5; D is undetermined. CDR3 length: 14 amino acids. CDR1 and CDR2 from the germline V gene are MNHEY and SVGAGI. V was cut by 5 bases and J by 0 bases, with 8 bases left in between.

In its sample, this clone was seen once. The chain couples TRBV2 to TRBJ1-1, with 8 bases that match TRBD1. This CDR3 contains 15 residues. V trimming: 1 base; J trimming: 5 bases; junction bases outside the gene matches: 6. CDR1 SNHLY and CDR2 FYNNEI come from the germline V gene. Here the CDR3 reads CASSEVSRGRTEAFF. CDR3 DNA sequence: TGTGCCAGCAGTGAAGTGAGCAGGGGGCGGACTGAAGCTTTCTTT.

This clone was counted only a few times. The chain is built from TRBV5-1 and TRBJ2-5, with TRBD1 matching 7 bases. This CDR3 spans 14 amino acids. V lost 4 bases, J lost 5 bases, and 8 bases stayed unmatched. The V gene's germline CDR1 is SGHRS and CDR2 YFSETQ. For the CDR3, the DNA is TGCGCCAGCAGCCCTGACAGGGTGGGGGAGACCCAGTACTTC. Amino acid sequence: CASSPDRVGETQYF.

The rearrangement joins TRBV5-6 to TRBJ2-7, with 7 bases aligning to TRBD1. Germline V gene sequence: CDR1 SGHDT, CDR2 YYEEEE. J was trimmed by 5 bases and V by 1 base; bases with no gene match: 12. The CDR3 is 16 amino acids. This CDR3 reads CASSLNTYRGRDEQYF. The CDR3 region has the DNA TGTGCCAGCAGCTTGAATACATACAGGGGCAGGGACGAGCAGTACTTC.